Shown below are 9 T cell receptor beta chains from a single sample sequenced in a study of T cell responses to AZD1222 COVID-19 vaccine. Profiling relied on immunoSEQ multiplex PCR, and the TCRdb table lists in-frame clones only, not all of them. The sample consists of some 130,000 clones, around 85% of them appearing once. This sample comprised peripheral blood, obtained on day 0 of AZD1222 vaccination. The source of these receptors is an adult in good health.

The chain employs TRBV2 and TRBJ1-1, with no clear D. Germline CDR1 is SNHLY and CDR2 is FYNNEI. The CDR3 length is 13 residues. Trimming cost V 5 bases and J 1 base, with 8 bases left between them. For the CDR3, the DNA is TGTGCCAGCAGTCGATGGGAGAACACTGAAGCTTTCTTT. The encoded protein is CASSRWENTEAFF.

V gene TRBV7-8 combines with J gene TRBJ1-1, with unresolved D. The CDR3 covers 13 residues. Trimming removed 1 base from V and 10 bases from J, with 13 bases in between. CDR1 is SGHVS, CDR2 FQNEAQ, per germline. The CDR3 sequence is CASSLELGWGAFF. CDR3 nucleotide sequence: TGTGCCAGCAGCTTAGAACTGGGTTGGGGAGCTTTCTTT.

In this sample, this clone turned up once. The chain links TRBV7-2 to TRBJ1-4, with 9 bases aligning to TRBD1. CDR1 is SGHTA and CDR2 is FQGNSA in the germline V gene. CDR3 size: 14 residues. The trim removed 5 bases at V and 7 bases at J, leaving 5 bases unmatched. The CDR3 sequence: CASSARDRVEKLFF. The CDR3 coding sequence is TGTGCCAGCAGCGCCCGGGACAGGGTTGAAAAACTGTTTTTT.

This sequence joins TRBV19 and TRBJ1-5; tentatively, D is TRBD1 (5 bases). With 1 base removed from V and 2 bases from J, the gap between germline ends came to 12 bases. The CDR3 length is 16 residues. Germline V gene sequence: CDR1 LNHDA, CDR2 SQIVND (reference sequence). CDR3 amino acids: CASSIVGWGGNQPQHF. CDR3 coding DNA: TGTGCCAGTAGTATAGTTGGGTGGGGGGGCAATCAGCCCCAGCATTTT.

This chain connects TRBV29-1 to TRBJ1-1; the D gene is possibly TRBD1 (6 bases). The CDR3 sequence is 10 residues long. CDR1 and CDR2 (germline): SQVTM, ANQGSEA. V was clipped by 6 bases and J by 9 bases, with 11 bases between them. In DNA form, the CDR3 reads TGCAGCGTAGGGGACAAACAAGCTTTCTTT. This translates into CSVGDKQAFF.

The chain uses TRBV2 and TRBJ1-2; the D gene is possibly TRBD1 (5 bases). V was cut by 8 bases and J by 8 bases, with 21 bases left in between. Germline CDR1 SNHLY, CDR2 FYNNEI. CDR3 length equals 14 residues. In nucleotides, the CDR3 is TGTGCCAGCGTTCCCCCATTGACAGCAAACGGCTACACCTTC. Protein: CASVPPLTANGYTF.

The chain joins TRBV9 to TRBJ2-5; 12 bases are a match to TRBD2. This CDR3 comprises 16 residues. The junction had 0 bases not matched to a gene; V was cut back by 0 bases and J by 0 bases. CDR1 and CDR2 from the germline V gene are SGDLS and YYNGEE. The CDR3 DNA reads as TGTGCCAGCAGCGTAGGGACTAGCGGGGACCAAGAGACCCAGTACTTC. Its protein product is CASSVGTSGDQETQYF. The variable domain in full, with the rest retrieved from reference TRBV9 and TRBJ2-5, is DSGVTQTPKHLITATGQRVTLRCSPRSGDLSVYWYQQSLDQGLQFLIQYYNGEERAKGNILERFSAQQFPDLHSELNLSSLELGDSALYFCASSVGTSGDQETQYFGPGTRLLVL.

The chain links TRBV6-2 or TRBV6-3 to TRBJ2-7; perhaps TRBD2 as D (6 bases). V lost 5 bases and J 0 bases, leaving 14 bases between the germline ends. There are 15 residues in the CDR3. CDR1 and CDR2 from the germline V gene are MNHEY and SVGEGT. For the CDR3, the DNA is TGTGCCAGCAGTAACCGCGGGGACCCCTCCTACGAGCAGTACTTC. This codes for CASSNRGDPSYEQYF.

This sequence joins TRBV5-6 and TRBJ1-5; no firm D call. V lost 3 bases and J lost 4, with 8 bases in between. The CDR3 length is 13 residues. Germline CDR1 is SGHDT and CDR2 is YYEEEE. CDR3 amino acids: CASSSGRNQPQHF. CDR3 nucleotides: TGTGCCAGCAGCTCCGGACGGAATCAGCCCCAGCATTTT.